Listed below are T cell receptor beta chains from one sample, sequenced in a study of blood T cell repertoires in COVID-19. The protocol was immunoSEQ multiplex PCR, while the TCRdb copy is restricted to in-frame clones and leaves out a portion. The sample shows 380,000 or so clones, roughly 90% of them seen only once. The sequencing input was PBMCs or T cells enriched from blood (not recorded which). The receptors stem from a woman aged 25 to 39 with acute COVID-19. Each CDR3 is given with its conserved first and last residue. The D gene is left open where the match is weak. Size values are once, few and many counts, or a class for expanded clones, and some rows have none.

size	V	J	D	DNA	CDR3
NA	TRBV18	TRBJ2-7	TRBD1	TGTGCCAGCTCACGCGGGACAGGGGCCGAGCAGTACTTC	CASSRGTGAEQYF
NA	TRBV4-3	TRBJ1-1	NA	TGCGCCAGCGGAGAGACTAGCGCTTCAGGCGCTGAAGCTTTCTTT	CASGETSASGAEAFF
many	TRBV14	TRBJ1-6	NA	TGTGCCAGCAGCCATGGTCAGGGCTATCCCCTCCACTTT	CASSHGQGYPLHF
few	TRBV9	TRBJ2-7	NA	TGTGCCAGCAGCCAAGGGGCTAGTCCCTACGAGCAGTACTTC	CASSQGASPYEQYF
NA	TRBV14	TRBJ2-7	NA	TGTGCCAGCAGCCCGACAACGGCAGGGATGCAGTACTTC	CASSPTTAGMQYF
NA	TRBV2	TRBJ1-2	NA	TGTGCCAGCAGTGGTGACTGGGGGCTTAACTATGGCTACACCTTC	CASSGDWGLNYGYTF
NA	TRBV5-1	TRBJ2-2	TRBD2	TGCGCCAGCAGCTTTCTAGCGGACACCGGGGAGCTGTTTTTT	CASSFLADTGELFF
NA	TRBV27	TRBJ2-7	NA	TGTGCCAGCAGTTTAGGTCTAGGCTCCTACGAGCAGTACTTC	CASSLGLGSYEQYF
NA	TRBV19	TRBJ1-3	NA	TGTGCCAGTAGTGTGAGTCGGGGGAACTCTGGAAACACCATATATTTT	CASSVSRGNSGNTIYF
NA	TRBV19	TRBJ2-3	TRBD2	TGTGCCAGTGCTTCTAGCGGGGGGGCCGGTACGCAGTATTTT	CASASSGGAGTQYF